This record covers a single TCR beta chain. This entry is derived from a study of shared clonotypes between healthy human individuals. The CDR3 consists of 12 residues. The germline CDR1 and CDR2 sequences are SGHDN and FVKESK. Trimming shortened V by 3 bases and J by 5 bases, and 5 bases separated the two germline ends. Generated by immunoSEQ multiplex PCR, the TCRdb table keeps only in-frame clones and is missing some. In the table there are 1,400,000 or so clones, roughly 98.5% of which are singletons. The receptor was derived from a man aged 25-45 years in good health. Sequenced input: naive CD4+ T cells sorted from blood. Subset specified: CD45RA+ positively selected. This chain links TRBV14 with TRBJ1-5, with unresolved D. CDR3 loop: CASSHSDQPQHF. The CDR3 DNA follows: TGTGCCAGCAGCCATTCAGATCAGCCCCAGCATTTT.